The 25 T cell receptor beta chains below all came from one sample that was sequenced in a study of blood T cell repertoires in COVID-19. The table came from immunoSEQ multiplex PCR; TCRdb's copy has only in-frame clones and leaves some out. Among over 350,000 clones, about 89% were seen once, and the ten largest hold roughly 0.86%. The sequenced material came from PBMCs or T cells enriched from blood (not recorded which). The source is a woman aged 40 to 55 who had been exposed to COVID-19.

The V and J genes are TRBV27 and TRBJ2-7; no firm D call. Trimming removed 0 bases at V and 4 bases at J, with 7 bases between. Germline V gene lookup returns CDR1 MNHEY and CDR2 SMNVEV (reference sequence). The CDR3 runs to 13 residues. CDR3: CASSLSAGYEQYF. The CDR3 nucleotides are TGTGCCAGCAGTTTATCGGCCGGGTACGAGCAGTACTTC.

This clone was counted between two and nine times. The rearrangement uses TRBV6-7 and TRBJ1-5, with a possible D match to TRBD1 (6 bases). TRBV6-7 is assigned to the ORF class and has an uncertain function. The CDR3 loop spans 11 amino acids. Written as DNA, the CDR3 is TGTGATAACAGGGTGGGACAGCCCCAGCATTTT. Protein sequence: CDNRVGQPQHF.

The chain recombines TRBV5-1 with TRBJ2-3; 7 bases map to TRBD1. The CDR3 is 14 residues long. Germline-derived CDR1 and CDR2 are SGHRS and YFSETQ. V dropped 3 bases and J dropped 2; count of bases not matched to a gene: 3. CDR3 amino acids: CASSSGQPTDTQYF. The CDR3 DNA is TGCGCCAGCAGCTCGGGACAGCCCACAGATACGCAGTATTTT.

The chain recombines TRBV5-5 with TRBJ2-7, with 14 bases fitting TRBD2. The CDR3 length is 16 residues. The germline V gene encodes CDR1 SGHKS and CDR2 YYEKEE (reference sequence). Unmatched junction bases numbered 8, after V lost 0 bases and J lost 9 bases. The CDR3 is CASSLGTSGRPLVQYF. CDR3 in DNA: TGTGCCAGCAGCTTGGGGACTAGCGGGAGGCCCCTGGTGCAGTACTTC. Complete variable domain (other parts from reference TRBV5-5 and TRBJ2-7): DAGVTQSPTHLIKTRGQQVTLRCSPISGHKSVSWYQQVLGQGPQFIFQYYEKEERGRGNFPDRFSARQFPNYSSELNVNALLLGDSALYLCASSLGTSGRPLVQYFGPGTRLTVT.

This clone was seen just once. The rearrangement uses TRBV7-2 and TRBJ2-3; 7 bases line up with TRBD2. The germline gives CDR1 SGHTA, CDR2 FQGNSA. Trimming at V came to 4 bases and at J to 1 base, leaving 2 bases not matched to a gene. CDR3 length equals 14 residues. Here the CDR3 reads CASSSTSGTDTQYF. In DNA form, the CDR3 reads TGTGCCAGCAGCTCCACTAGCGGCACAGATACGCAGTATTTT.

The rearrangement uses TRBV19 and TRBJ2-6, with D perhaps TRBD2 (6 bases). Looked up from germline, CDR1 is LNHDA and CDR2 is SQIVND (reference sequence). This CDR3 has 18 residues. Between the trimmed V and J ends, which lost 5 bases and 1 base, there was a span of 18 bases. The CDR3 sequence is CASSSRGTALSGANVLTF. Written as DNA, the CDR3 is TGTGCCAGTAGTTCACGGGGGACGGCGCTTTCTGGGGCCAACGTCCTGACTTTC.

CDR3 nucleotide sequence: TGCGCCAGCAGCCTGAGGGACAGTCGCACAGATACGCAGTATTTT. Residues: CASSLRDSRTDTQYF. The gene calls are TRBV5-1 and TRBJ2-3, with 7 positions matching TRBD1. This CDR3 has 15 residues. The germline V gene encodes CDR1 SGHRS and CDR2 YFSETQ. J lost 1 base, V lost 4 bases, and 6 bases had no gene match.

This sequence joins TRBV5-4 and TRBJ1-2, with D possibly matching TRBD1 (5 bases). The V and J ends lost 0 bases and 2 bases respectively, with 8 bases between them. The CDR3 runs to 14 residues. Per the germline V gene, CDR1 is SGHNT and CDR2 is YYREEE (reference sequence). Written as DNA, the CDR3 is TGTGCCAGCAGCTTGGACAGGAAAAACTATGGCTACACCTTC. This gives the protein CASSLDRKNYGYTF.

The chain links TRBV7-2 to TRBJ1-5; TRBD1 matches at 10 bases. In germline, CDR1 is SGHTA, CDR2 FQGNSA. The CDR3 has 15 amino acids. The V segment lost 5 bases and the J segment 3 bases; nucleotides outside the gene matches: 4. The CDR3 loop reads CASSPGTGDNQPQHF. The DNA for the CDR3 is TGTGCCAGCAGCCCCGGGACAGGGGACAATCAGCCCCAGCATTTT.

This chain uses TRBV10-2 with TRBJ2-2; D may be TRBD2 (5 bases). V lost 7 bases and J 6 bases, leaving 27 bases between the germline ends. Looked up from germline, CDR1 is WSHSY and CDR2 is SAAADI. CDR3 length equals 18 residues. CDR3 loop: CASIQLVGMAFGAGELFF. The CDR3 coding sequence is TGCGCCAGCATCCAACTCGTGGGTATGGCCTTCGGGGCCGGGGAGCTGTTTTTT.

The chain couples TRBV5-5 to TRBJ1-2, with 9 bases fitting TRBD1. Germline lookup yields CDR1 SGHKS and CDR2 YYEKEE (reference sequence). The CDR3 totals 14 residues. Unmatched junction bases numbered 3, after V lost 4 bases and J lost 2 bases. This CDR3 is CASSVDRGNYGYTF. CDR3 in DNA: TGTGCCAGCAGCGTCGACAGGGGGAACTATGGCTACACCTTC.

The chain has TRBV19 and TRBJ2-3; 11 nucleotides agree with TRBD2. CDR1 is LNHDA and CDR2 is SQIVND in the germline V gene (reference sequence). The CDR3 consists of 16 residues. V trimming: 5 bases; J trimming: 3 bases; junction bases outside the gene matches: 7. The CDR3: CASSSSGRIWTDTQYF. CDR3 coding DNA: TGTGCCAGTAGTTCTAGCGGGAGGATTTGGACAGATACGCAGTATTTT.

This sequence joins TRBV20-1 and TRBJ1-2; 8 bases align to TRBD1. There are 13 residues in the CDR3. Germline-derived CDR1 and CDR2 are DFQATT and SNEGSKA (reference sequence). Unmatched junction bases numbered 6, after V lost 3 bases and J lost 6 bases. This CDR3 reads CSASDDRGDGYTF. DNA of the CDR3: TGCAGTGCTAGTGATGACAGGGGAGATGGCTACACCTTC.

The chain couples TRBV2 to TRBJ2-3; 8 bases agree with TRBD1. Trimming removed 1 base from V and 2 bases from J; junction bases left unmatched: 5. The CDR3 sequence is 16 residues long. Germline assignment: CDR1 SNHLY and CDR2 FYNNEI. CDR3 bases: TGTGCCAGCAGTGAAGAGAGGACAGGGCCCACAGATACGCAGTATTTT. It specifies CASSEERTGPTDTQYF.

About this clone itself: The germline gene is not matched at one end of the junction; a read error may be the cause. The chain uses TRBV30 and TRBJ2-7; 8 bases align to TRBD2. Germline loops: CDR1 GTSNPN, CDR2 SVGIG (reference sequence). The CDR3 has 12 residues. The CDR3 nucleotides read TGTGCCTGGAGGGCGGGGGGATACGGGCAGTACTTC. This gives the protein CAWRAGGYGQYF. The full variable domain, its missing parts supplied by reference TRBV30 and TRBJ2-7, is SQTIHQWPATLVQPVGSPLSLECTVEGTSNPNLYWYRQAAGRGLQLLFYSVGIGQISSEVPQNLSASRPQDRQFILSSKKLLLSDSGFYLCAWRAGGYGQYFGPGTRLTVT.

The DNA for the CDR3 is TGTGCCAGCAGCCCTGGGGACAGGGGGTTCCAAGAGACCCAGTACTTC. Protein product: CASSPGDRGFQETQYF. This chain connects TRBV5-4 to TRBJ2-5; 11 bases match TRBD1. The germline gives CDR1 SGHNT, CDR2 YYREEE (reference sequence). Trimming removed 4 bases from V and 1 base from J; junction bases left unmatched: 6. The CDR3 is made up of 16 amino acids.

This clone was observed once. The chain carries TRBV30 and TRBJ2-7; D might be TRBD1 (5 bases). In germline, CDR1 is GTSNPN, CDR2 SVGIG (reference sequence). CDR3 length: 12 amino acids. V was cut by 8 bases and J by 4 bases, with 15 bases left in between. The CDR3 here is CALRRGSYEQYF. Here the CDR3 DNA reads TGTGCCCTACGAAGGGGTTCGTACGAGCAGTACTTC. Drawing the rest from reference TRBV30 and TRBJ2-7, the complete variable domain is SQTIHQWPATLVQPVGSPLSLECTVEGTSNPNLYWYRQAAGRGLQLLFYSVGIGQISSEVPQNLSASRPQDRQFILSSKKLLLSDSGFYLCALRRGSYEQYFGPGTRLTVT.

The chain couples TRBV19 to TRBJ2-1; TRBD2 matches at 9 bases. Germline loops: CDR1 LNHDA, CDR2 SQIVND (reference sequence). The CDR3 contains 14 residues. V was pared by 10 bases and J by 14 bases, with 18 bases of the junction left unmatched. The CDR3 protein is CAIVVASGEAGKFF. The CDR3 bases are TGTGCCATCGTAGTCGCTAGCGGGGAGGCTGGGAAGTTCTTC.

The rearrangement uses TRBV13 and TRBJ1-3; a possible D gene is TRBD1 (5 bases). Germline V gives CDR1 PRHDT, CDR2 FYEKMQ (reference sequence). The CDR3 length is 17 residues. V shed 1 base and J shed 2 bases, with 15 bases lying between them. CDR3 coding DNA: TGTGCCAGCAGCTTAGAGGGGCAGGGTCCTGCTGGAAACACCATATATTTT. This sequence encodes CASSLEGQGPAGNTIYF.

The chain recombines TRBV10-1 with TRBJ2-5; a weak D match, TRBD2 (5 bases). This CDR3 spans 12 amino acids. Germline values: CDR1 WNHNN, CDR2 SYGVQD (reference sequence). The germline V and J ends were trimmed by 6 bases and 4 bases, with 9 bases remaining between them. The CDR3: CASSSRGETQYF. As DNA, the CDR3 is TGCGCCAGCAGCTCCCGGGGAGAGACCCAGTACTTC.

This clone showed up just once. Other DNA sequences in this specimen translate into the identical CDR3. The chain joins TRBV18 to TRBJ2-3; no clear D gene. The length of the CDR3 is 13 residues. Germline CDR1 and CDR2: KGHSH and LQKENI. V was cut by 3 bases and J by 0 bases, with 4 bases left in between. CDR3 in amino acids: CASSPPSTDTQYF. The CDR3 nucleotides read TGTGCCAGCTCACCTCCTAGCACAGATACGCAGTATTTT.

The chain is built from TRBV24-1 and TRBJ1-2; the D is unclear. The CDR3 extends over 13 amino acids. In germline, CDR1 is KGHDR, CDR2 SFDVKD. V was trimmed by 10 bases and J by 0 bases, leaving 11 bases between them. The DNA of the CDR3 is TGTGCCACTTCCGGCGGGGCTAACTATGGCTACACCTTC. Amino acids: CATSGGANYGYTF.

The chain combines TRBV6-5 with TRBJ1-2; 9 bases map to TRBD1. The junction had 13 bases not matched to a gene; V was cut back by 6 bases and J by 8 bases. Germline V lookup: CDR1 MNHEY, CDR2 SVGAGI. The CDR3 runs 15 residues. Written as DNA, the CDR3 is TGTGCCAGCAGGAACAGGGGGCAATTACCCCCCGGCTACACCTTC. The encoded protein is CASRNRGQLPPGYTF.

The rearrangement uses TRBV5-8 and TRBJ1-5; 8 bases map to TRBD1. Losses at the gene ends were 0 bases for V and 5 bases for J; bases not matched to a gene: 7. CDR3 length equals 16 residues. The germline V gene encodes CDR1 SGHTS and CDR2 YDEGEE. The CDR3 protein is CASSLGLDRVDQPQHF. CDR3 coding DNA: TGTGCCAGCAGCTTGGGGCTGGACAGGGTGGATCAGCCCCAGCATTTT.

CDR3 DNA: TGTGCCAGCTCACTTATGGACAGCGGTAGCAATCAGCCCCAGCATTTT. It translates to CASSLMDSGSNQPQHF. This chain connects TRBV18 to TRBJ1-5; the D gene is possibly TRBD1 (6 bases). Germline V lookup: CDR1 KGHSH, CDR2 LQKENI. The V and J ends lost 4 bases and 0 bases respectively, with 13 bases between them. The CDR3 spans 16 residues.